This T cell receptor beta chain was identified during a study of blood T cell repertoires in COVID-19. This CDR3 has 19 residues. Germline values: CDR1 PRHDT, CDR2 FYEKMQ (reference sequence). V lost 5 bases and J lost 0; bases outside the gene matches: 14. Repertoires were generated with immunoSEQ multiplex PCR, while TCRdb's copy carries only in-frame clones and drops some. The data hold 95,000 to 150,000 clones, with 60% to 85% observed a single time. The clonotype originates from a human donor with acute or convalescent COVID-19. The donor label of this sample is uncertain. The source material was peripheral blood. V usage is TRBV13 and J usage is TRBJ2-3; 10 bases align to TRBD2. CDR3 protein: CASSNRGSGGGSSTDTQYF. CDR3 nucleotides: TGTGCCAGCAGCAACCGGGGCAGCGGGGGGGGTTCTAGCACAGATACGCAGTATTTT.